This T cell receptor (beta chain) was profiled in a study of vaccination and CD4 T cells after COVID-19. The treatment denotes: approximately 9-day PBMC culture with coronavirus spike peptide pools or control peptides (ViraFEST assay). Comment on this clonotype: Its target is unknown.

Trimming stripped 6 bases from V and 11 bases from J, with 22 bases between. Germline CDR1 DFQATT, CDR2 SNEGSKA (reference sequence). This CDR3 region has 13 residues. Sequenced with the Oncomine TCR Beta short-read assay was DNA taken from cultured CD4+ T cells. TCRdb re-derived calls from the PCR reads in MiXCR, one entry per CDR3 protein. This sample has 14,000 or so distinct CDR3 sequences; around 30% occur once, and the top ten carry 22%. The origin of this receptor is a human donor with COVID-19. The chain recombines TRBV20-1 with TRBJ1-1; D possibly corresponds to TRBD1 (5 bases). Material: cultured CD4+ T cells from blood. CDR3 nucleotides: TGCAGTGCCGACCGCGGGACCCGGAACGGGGCTTTCTTT. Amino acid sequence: CSADRGTRNGAFF.